Each of the 23 T cell receptor beta chains below was sequenced from the same sample in a study of CD8 T cells in ankylosing spondylitis. The study's findings and limits: Within ankylosing spondylitis blood, a TCR beta motif made up of eight or nine highly homologous variants appeared to be characteristic.

These receptors are not linked to any known antigen. MiXCR, applied by TCRdb to the 5' RACE reads, yields one record per CDR3 protein. The sample shows about 510,000 distinct CDR3 sequences, roughly 5% of them seen only once. Sequenced sample: blood, either unsorted or a sorted T cell fraction (not recorded which). These TCRs come from a male donor with ankylosing spondylitis.

Many counts were recorded for this clonotype. The chain links TRBV6-5 to TRBJ2-1; 9 bases map to TRBD2. V dropped 2 bases and J dropped 4; count of bases not matched to a gene: 6. Germline V CDR1 and CDR2: MNHEY, SVGAGI. The CDR3 has 16 amino acids. CDR3 sequence: CASSYIASGAYNEQFF. The CDR3 DNA reads TGTGCCAGCAGTTACATCGCTAGCGGGGCTTACAATGAGCAGTTCTTC.

In this sample, this clonotype turned up many times. The gene calls are TRBV4-2 and TRBJ2-7; 11 nucleotides agree with TRBD2. V trimming: 0 bases; J trimming: 4 bases; junction bases outside the gene matches: 5. Germline V gene sequence: CDR1 LGHNA, CDR2 YNFKEQ. The CDR3 extends over 16 amino acids. The CDR3 region has the DNA TGTGCCAGCAGCCAAGATTACACTAGCGGGGGATACGAGCAGTACTTC. Amino acids: CASSQDYTSGGYEQYF.

This clonotype was detected many times. The CDR3 DNA reads TGCAGTGCTAACCGGGACAGCACAGATACGCAGTATTTT. It codes for CSANRDSTDTQYF. The chain employs TRBV20-1 and TRBJ2-3, with D perhaps given as TRBD1 or TRBD2 (5 bases each). V dropped 4 bases and J dropped 0 bases, with 8 bases sitting between them. Looked up from germline, CDR1 is DFQATT and CDR2 is SNEGSKA (reference sequence). The CDR3 has 13 amino acids.

This clonotype appeared many times. The chain uses TRBV20-1 and TRBJ2-3; D is perhaps TRBD1 or TRBD2 (6 bases each). The V gene lost 6 bases and the J gene lost 2 bases, with 15 bases spanning the gap. The germline V gene encodes CDR1 DFQATT and CDR2 SNEGSKA (reference sequence). The CDR3 length is 14 residues. Here the CDR3 DNA reads TGCAGTGCGGGCATGGGGGGCCTCACAGATACGCAGTATTTT. Amino acids: CSAGMGGLTDTQYF.

Concerning this clonotype itself: This may come from a read error, since a much larger clone is one base off. The rearrangement uses TRBV7-2 and TRBJ1-5, with D perhaps matching TRBD1 (5 bases). Germline loops: CDR1 SGHTA, CDR2 FQGNSA. V dropped 1 base and J dropped 4 bases, with 11 bases sitting between them. This CDR3 spans 15 amino acids. The CDR3 is CASSLGGALNQPQHF. CDR3 nucleotides: TGTGCCAGCAGCTTAGGCGGGGCCCTTAATCAGCCCCAGCATTTT. The full variable domain, rest sourced from reference TRBV7-2 and TRBJ1-5, is GAGVSQSPSNKVTEKGKDVELRCDPISGHTALYWYRQSLGQGLEFLIYFQGNSAPDKSGLPSDRFSAERTGGSVSTLTIQRTQQEDSAVYLCASSLGGALNQPQHFGDGTRLSIL.

Ten or more counts support this clonotype. The chain joins TRBV5-1 to TRBJ1-1; D gene ambiguous. The CDR3 spans 12 residues. Germline CDR1 reads SGHRS; CDR2 reads YFSETQ. The germline V and J ends were trimmed by 0 bases and 10 bases, with 10 bases remaining between them. The CDR3 loop is CASSLGAGVAFF. CDR3 coding DNA: TGCGCCAGCAGCTTGGGGGCAGGCGTAGCTTTCTTT.

In this sample, this clonotype turned up many times. The chain has TRBV15 and TRBJ1-1; D may be TRBD1 (5 bases). V shed 1 base and J shed 4 bases, with 13 bases lying between them. CDR1 is LNHNV, CDR2 YYDKDF, per germline (reference sequence). This CDR3 is 15 amino acids long. CDR3: CATSRVGEGITEAFF. DNA of the CDR3: TGTGCCACCAGCAGAGTAGGGGAGGGGATCACTGAAGCTTTCTTT.

This clonotype was seen ten or more times. V is TRBV20-1 and J is TRBJ1-2; 10 nucleotides match TRBD1. The V gene's germline CDR1 is DFQATT and CDR2 SNEGSKA (reference sequence). The CDR3 consists of 13 residues. With 5 bases clipped from V and 6 bases from J, the junction kept 6 bases outside the gene matches. The CDR3 DNA follows: TGCAGTGCTGGCGGGACAGGGGCAAATGGCTACACCTTC. Protein sequence: CSAGGTGANGYTF.

This clonotype came up many times. The chain carries TRBV5-6 and TRBJ1-1, with 8 bases lining up with TRBD1. The V gene's germline CDR1 is SGHDT and CDR2 YYEEEE. With V trimmed by 4 bases and J by 7 bases, 6 bases remained unmatched. The CDR3 totals 13 residues. The CDR3 protein is CASSAGGAVEAFF. The DNA for the CDR3 is TGTGCCAGCAGCGCAGGGGGCGCGGTTGAAGCTTTCTTT.

This clonotype has at least ten counts. The V and J genes are TRBV20-1 and TRBJ1-5; 8 bases map to TRBD1. The CDR3 consists of 13 residues. Germline CDR1 DFQATT, CDR2 SNEGSKA (reference sequence). The V gene end was trimmed by 3 bases and the J gene end by 8 bases; junction bases not matched to a gene: 6. In DNA form, the CDR3 reads TGCAGTGCTAGGACCAGGGGGCAAGAGCCCCAGCATTTT. Its protein is CSARTRGQEPQHF.

This clonotype has a count of ten or more. The chain has TRBV5-1 and TRBJ1-2; D remains unclear. Germline CDR1 is SGHRS and CDR2 is YFSETQ. Between the trimmed V and J ends, which lost 0 bases and 3 bases, there was a span of 9 bases. This CDR3 is built from 14 residues. CDR3 residues: CASSLAREDYGYTF. CDR3 sequence (DNA): TGCGCCAGCAGCTTGGCTAGAGAAGACTATGGCTACACCTTC. Full variable domain (missing parts from reference TRBV5-1 and TRBJ1-2): KAGVTQTPRYLIKTRGQQVTLSCSPISGHRSVSWYQQTPGQGLQFLFEYFSETQRNKGNFPGRFSGRQFSNSRSEMNVSTLELGDSALYLCASSLAREDYGYTFGSGTRLTVV.

The rearrangement joins TRBV7-9 to TRBJ1-5; 7 bases agree with TRBD1. CDR1 is SEHNR and CDR2 is FQNEAQ in the germline V gene (reference sequence). CDR3 length equals 15 residues. The V segment lost 5 bases and the J segment 6 bases; nucleotides outside the gene matches: 10. In nucleotides, the CDR3 is TGTGCCAGCAGCCCCTTAACAGGGGTAGGTCAGCCCCAGCATTTT. This translates into CASSPLTGVGQPQHF.

The chain couples TRBV19 to TRBJ2-1; D ambiguous. Trimming took off 3 bases at V and 0 bases at J, with 12 bases between the two ends. The CDR3 is 16 amino acids. In germline, CDR1 is LNHDA, CDR2 SQIVND (reference sequence). The CDR3 loop reads CASSMTGVSSYNEQFF. In DNA, the CDR3 is TGTGCCAGTAGTATGACGGGCGTAAGCTCCTACAATGAGCAGTTCTTC.

This clonotype was seen a few times. The rearrangement links TRBV2 to TRBJ2-1; 13 bases agree with TRBD2. J lost 7 bases, V lost 6 bases, and 6 bases had no gene match. The CDR3 runs to 15 residues. CDR1 is SNHLY and CDR2 is FYNNEI in the germline V gene. As DNA, the CDR3 is TGTGCCAGCAGCTACGGACTAGCGGGAGAGAATGAGCAGTTCTTC. Its protein product is CASSYGLAGENEQFF.

This clonotype was recorded a few times. The J gene is TRBJ2-7, the V gene TRBV14, with D perhaps given as TRBD1 or TRBD2 (5 bases each). Germline CDR1 is SGHDN and CDR2 is FVKESK. V was cut by 4 bases and J by 9 bases, with 28 bases left in between. This CDR3 is 17 amino acids long. Here the CDR3 reads CASSPLEWSGTPLGQYF. The DNA for the CDR3 is TGTGCCAGCAGCCCCCTTGAGTGGTCCGGGACCCCGCTCGGGCAGTACTTC. Based on the CDR3 plus reference TRBV14 and TRBJ2-7, the full variable domain is EAGVTQFPSHSVIEKGQTVTLRCDPISGHDNLYWYRRVMGKEIKFLLHFVKESKQDESGMPNNRFLAERTGGTYSTLKVQPAELEDSGVYFCASSPLEWSGTPLGQYFGPGTRLTVT.

This clonotype was seen a few times. The chain employs TRBV20-1 and TRBJ2-2; the D is unclear. V was trimmed by 3 bases and J by 3 bases, leaving 8 bases between them. Germline lookup yields CDR1 DFQATT and CDR2 SNEGSKA (reference sequence). CDR3 size: 13 residues. DNA for the CDR3: TGCAGTGCTAGTAACACGTACACCGGGGAGCTGTTTTTT. It encodes CSASNTYTGELFF.

The table lists this clonotype with many counts. This chain links TRBV5-1 with TRBJ1-6, with 8 nucleotides matching TRBD1. The CDR3 sequence is 14 residues long. V lost 4 bases to trimming and J lost 8 bases; unmatched junction nucleotides: 5. The germline V gene has CDR1 SGHRS and CDR2 YFSETQ. In nucleotides, the CDR3 is TGCGCCAGCAGCCCGGACAGGGCCGATTCACCCCTCCACTTT. It is translated as CASSPDRADSPLHF.

On this clonotype: A junction end diverges from the germline sequence, so it may reflect a read error. The chain has TRBV20-1 and TRBJ2-2, with 11 nucleotides matching TRBD2. The CDR3 covers 17 residues. The V gene's germline CDR1 is DFQATT and CDR2 SNEGSKA (reference sequence). In DNA, the CDR3 is TGCTGTGCTACCCGACTAGCGGGGTTACCGAACACCGGGGAGCTGTTTTTT. Its translation: CCATRLAGLPNTGELFF.

This clonotype was found many times. The CDR3 loop reads CASSRLVLAGGFRYEQYF. CDR3 sequence (DNA): TGCGCCAGCAGCCGCTTGGTTCTAGCGGGGGGATTTCGGTACGAGCAGTACTTC. This chain connects TRBV4-3 to TRBJ2-7; 11 positions agree with TRBD2. The CDR3 is made up of 18 amino acids. The junction had 15 bases not matched to a gene; V was cut back by 4 bases and J by 4 bases. Germline CDR1 and CDR2: LGHNA and YSLEER.

This clonotype occurred many times. The chain links TRBV12-3 or TRBV12-4 to TRBJ2-7; TRBD1 matches 10 bases. CDR3 size: 13 residues. The V and J ends lost 8 bases and 5 bases, in that order; junction bases with no gene match: 6. The CDR3: CASSGQGIDEQYF. The CDR3 bases are TGTGCCAGCTCGGGACAGGGGATTGACGAGCAGTACTTC.

This clonotype was seen ten or more times. The rearrangement uses TRBV7-2 and TRBJ1-6; 10 bases are a match to TRBD1. Looked up from germline, CDR1 is SGHTA and CDR2 is FQGNSA. Losses at the gene ends were 7 bases for V and 10 bases for J; bases not matched to a gene: 10. CDR3 length: 15 amino acids. Here the CDR3 reads CASILTGGFGSPLHF. The CDR3 DNA reads TGTGCCAGCATTCTGACAGGGGGCTTTGGATCACCCCTCCACTTT.

This clonotype was seen many times. The chain links TRBV6-4 to TRBJ2-1, with unresolved D. Germline CDR1 reads MRHNA; CDR2 reads SNTAGT. Trimming cost V 6 bases and J 1 base, with 16 bases left between them. The CDR3 contains 16 residues. This chain's CDR3 is CASSGSLTASYNEQFF. The CDR3 DNA follows: TGTGCCAGCAGCGGATCGCTAACAGCATCCTACAATGAGCAGTTCTTC.

This clonotype occurred many times. The chain carries TRBV7-2 and TRBJ1-4; D gene ambiguous. The germline V and J ends were trimmed by 4 bases and 7 bases, with 7 bases remaining between them. The CDR3 sequence is 12 residues long. Germline V gene lookup returns CDR1 SGHTA and CDR2 FQGNSA. The DNA of the CDR3 is TGTGCCAGCAGCTCGACGGGTGAAAAACTGTTTTTT. Translating it yields CASSSTGEKLFF.